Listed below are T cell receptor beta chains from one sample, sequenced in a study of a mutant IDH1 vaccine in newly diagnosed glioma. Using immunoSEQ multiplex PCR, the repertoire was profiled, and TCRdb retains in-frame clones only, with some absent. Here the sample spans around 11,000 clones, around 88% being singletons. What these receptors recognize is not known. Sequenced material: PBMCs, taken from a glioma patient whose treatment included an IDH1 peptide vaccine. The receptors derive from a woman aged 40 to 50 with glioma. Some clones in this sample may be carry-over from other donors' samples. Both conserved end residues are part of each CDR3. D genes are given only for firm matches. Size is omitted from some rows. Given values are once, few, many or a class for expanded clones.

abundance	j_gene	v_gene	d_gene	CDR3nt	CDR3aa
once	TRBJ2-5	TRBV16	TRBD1	TGTGCCAGCAGCCAACTACAGGGGTCCCAAGAGACCCAGTACTTC	CASSQLQGSQETQYF
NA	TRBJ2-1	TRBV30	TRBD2	TGTGCCTGGAGTGAAAGCTTCCGGTCGGGAGCGGGAACGTCCTACAATGAGCAGTTCTTC	CAWSESFRSGAGTSYNEQFF
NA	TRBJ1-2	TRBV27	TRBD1	TGTGCCAGCAGACTACAGGGGGCGCCCGGCTACACCTTC	CASRLQGAPGYTF
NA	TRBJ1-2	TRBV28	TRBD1	TGTGCCAGCAGTTTACCGGGACAGTACTATGGCTACACCTTC	CASSLPGQYYGYTF
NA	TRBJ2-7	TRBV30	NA	TGTGCCTGGAGTGCAAGCACATATGGAGAGCAGTACTTC	CAWSASTYGEQYF
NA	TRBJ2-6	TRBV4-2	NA	TGTGCCAGCAGCCAAGGGCAGGGGACCTCTGGGGCCAACGTCCTGACTTTC	CASSQGQGTSGANVLTF
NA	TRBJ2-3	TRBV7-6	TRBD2	TGTGCCAGCAGCTCACGGGGGGGCTTAGGGGATACGCAGTATTTT	CASSSRGGLGDTQYF
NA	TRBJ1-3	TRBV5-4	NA	TGTGCCAGCAGCTTAGACAGCGACTTCGGAAACACCATATATTTT	CASSLDSDFGNTIYF
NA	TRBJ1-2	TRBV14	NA	TGTGCCAGCAGCCAAGTTCGGGCGGGTACCTATGGCTACACCTTC	CASSQVRAGTYGYTF
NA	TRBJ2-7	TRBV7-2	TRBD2	TGTGCCAGCAGCTTAGGACTAGCGGTTGTTGAGCAGTACTTC	CASSLGLAVVEQYF
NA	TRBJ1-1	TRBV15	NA	TGTGCCACCAGAGACACGGGACACATGAACACTGAAGCTTTCTTT	CATRDTGHMNTEAFF
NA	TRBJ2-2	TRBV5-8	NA	TGTGCCAGCAGCTTGTACGGGGTGAACACCGGGGAGCTGTTTTTT	CASSLYGVNTGELFF
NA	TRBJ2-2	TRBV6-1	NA	TGTGCCAGCAGTGGCCCTCCCGGGGACACATCGGCGATTTACGCCGGGGAGCTGTTTTTT	CASSGPPGDTSAIYAGELFF
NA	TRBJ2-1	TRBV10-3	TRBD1	TGTGCCATCAACCGGGACAGCTACAATGAGCAGTTCTTC	CAINRDSYNEQFF
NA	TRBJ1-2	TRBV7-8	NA	TGTGCCAGCACCACGGGAAGTTATGGCTACACCTTC	CASTTGSYGYTF
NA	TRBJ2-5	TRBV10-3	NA	TGTGCCATCTCGGCCGGCCAGCAAGAGACCCAGTACTTC	CAISAGQQETQYF
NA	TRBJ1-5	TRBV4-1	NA	TGCGCCAGCAGCCCCTTCTCAGTCAGCAATCAGCCCCAGCATTTT	CASSPFSVSNQPQHF
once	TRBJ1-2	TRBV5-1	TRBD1	TGCGCCAGCAGCCATGGGACAGGGGGCAGTGGCTATGGCTACACCTTC	CASSHGTGGSGYGYTF
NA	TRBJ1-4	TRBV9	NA	TGTGCCAGCAGCACGGGGTTAAATAATGAAAAACTGTTTTTT	CASSTGLNNEKLFF
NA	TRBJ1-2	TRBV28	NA	TGTGCCAGCAGTTTCCAGGTGACGCATTCCTATGGCTACACCTTC	CASSFQVTHSYGYTF
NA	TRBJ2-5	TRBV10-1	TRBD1	TGCGCCAGCAGGGCCACCGGGACAGGGGATGAGACCCAGTACTTC	CASRATGTGDETQYF
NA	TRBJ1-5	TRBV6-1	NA	TGTGCCAGCAGTGAAGCCTCTGGGGCTTATAGCAATCAGCCCCAGCATTTT	CASSEASGAYSNQPQHF